This T cell receptor beta chain comes out of a study of T-cell reconstitution after alpha-beta-depleted transplantation in children. During its preparation, the TCRbeta library received unique molecular identifiers. Via MiXCR, TCRdb re-called the PCR reads, giving one row per CDR3 protein. The sample lists hundreds of thousands of distinct CDR3 sequences, roughly 17% occurring once. CDR3 length equals 16 residues. Trimming pared 4 bases from V and 5 bases from J, leaving 20 bases between. There are a few counts of this clonotype. The rearrangement links TRBV12-3 or TRBV12-4 to TRBJ1-1, with a possible D match to TRBD1 (6 bases). Sequenced here: PBMCs from the stem cell graft donor, sampled from the stem cell graft. The TCR sequence derives from a human donor who donated a stem cell graft to a child with acute myeloid leukemia. CDR3 sequence reads: CASSSMDSRRGTEAFF. The CDR3 coding sequence is TGTGCCAGCAGTTCCATGGACAGCCGAAGAGGGACTGAAGCTTTCTTT.